This T cell receptor (beta chain) was recovered during a study of neurological immune-mediated disorders. Unsorted libraries were derived from 2 million PBMCs stored at -80 C. Remarks on this clonotype: Its antigen is unknown.

Regarding the study as a whole: Grouping of repertoires by phylogeny put those of 18 of 34 multiple sclerosis patients into a single related-CDR3 cluster, a possible signature.

Over 160 million TCR-beta sequences (from 15-18 subjects) were yielded by each sequencing run. TCRdb passed the 5' RACE reads through MiXCR, listing each CDR3 protein once. Among more than 50,000 distinct CDR3 sequences listed, about 4% were seen once. This CDR3 is built from 21 residues. CDR1 is MGHRA and CDR2 is YSYEKL in the germline V gene. V gave up 1 base and J gave up 1 base; unmatched junction bases: 14. The origin of this receptor is a man younger than 40 with multiple sclerosis. The sequenced sample consisted of PBMCs. The J gene is TRBJ2-1, the V gene TRBV4-1; 12 bases line up with TRBD2. DNA of the CDR3: TGCGCCAGCAGCCAAGCCCTTCTAGCGGGGGGGCCAAGGAGATCCTACAATGAGCAGTTCTTC. Protein: CASSQALLAGGPRRSYNEQFF.